This entry describes one TCR beta chain. Its antigen is not identified. The data belong to a study of cytomegalovirus exposure and HLA in healthy donors. Study conclusions and caveats: It was 150 to 200 TCR beta chains that were listed as cytomegalovirus-associated.

The germline CDR1 and CDR2 sequences are MNHEY and SMNVEV (reference sequence). CDR3 length equals 18 residues. J lost 0 bases, V lost 4 bases, and 12 bases had no gene match. PCR was performed using 60 Vbeta and 13 Jbeta primers. Per the study methods: An analysis that came later counted approximately 76 million unique TCR beta chains, 10 million to 12 million shared. The repertoire was sequenced with immunoSEQ multiplex PCR; TCRdb's copy has only in-frame clones and lacks some. That table supplies the V and J calls and clone size; D and trimming were determined from the DNA. The sample has over 150,000 clones; roughly 74% are singletons.

The chain joins TRBV27 to TRBJ1-5; 7 bases match TRBD1. The sequenced sample consisted of PBMCs. The receptor's source is a young man in good health and CMV-seronegative. The CDR3 DNA sequence: TGTGCCAGCAGTTCAGCCGGGACAGTGATGTATAGCAATCAGCCCCAGCATTTT. Protein product: CASSSAGTVMYSNQPQHF.